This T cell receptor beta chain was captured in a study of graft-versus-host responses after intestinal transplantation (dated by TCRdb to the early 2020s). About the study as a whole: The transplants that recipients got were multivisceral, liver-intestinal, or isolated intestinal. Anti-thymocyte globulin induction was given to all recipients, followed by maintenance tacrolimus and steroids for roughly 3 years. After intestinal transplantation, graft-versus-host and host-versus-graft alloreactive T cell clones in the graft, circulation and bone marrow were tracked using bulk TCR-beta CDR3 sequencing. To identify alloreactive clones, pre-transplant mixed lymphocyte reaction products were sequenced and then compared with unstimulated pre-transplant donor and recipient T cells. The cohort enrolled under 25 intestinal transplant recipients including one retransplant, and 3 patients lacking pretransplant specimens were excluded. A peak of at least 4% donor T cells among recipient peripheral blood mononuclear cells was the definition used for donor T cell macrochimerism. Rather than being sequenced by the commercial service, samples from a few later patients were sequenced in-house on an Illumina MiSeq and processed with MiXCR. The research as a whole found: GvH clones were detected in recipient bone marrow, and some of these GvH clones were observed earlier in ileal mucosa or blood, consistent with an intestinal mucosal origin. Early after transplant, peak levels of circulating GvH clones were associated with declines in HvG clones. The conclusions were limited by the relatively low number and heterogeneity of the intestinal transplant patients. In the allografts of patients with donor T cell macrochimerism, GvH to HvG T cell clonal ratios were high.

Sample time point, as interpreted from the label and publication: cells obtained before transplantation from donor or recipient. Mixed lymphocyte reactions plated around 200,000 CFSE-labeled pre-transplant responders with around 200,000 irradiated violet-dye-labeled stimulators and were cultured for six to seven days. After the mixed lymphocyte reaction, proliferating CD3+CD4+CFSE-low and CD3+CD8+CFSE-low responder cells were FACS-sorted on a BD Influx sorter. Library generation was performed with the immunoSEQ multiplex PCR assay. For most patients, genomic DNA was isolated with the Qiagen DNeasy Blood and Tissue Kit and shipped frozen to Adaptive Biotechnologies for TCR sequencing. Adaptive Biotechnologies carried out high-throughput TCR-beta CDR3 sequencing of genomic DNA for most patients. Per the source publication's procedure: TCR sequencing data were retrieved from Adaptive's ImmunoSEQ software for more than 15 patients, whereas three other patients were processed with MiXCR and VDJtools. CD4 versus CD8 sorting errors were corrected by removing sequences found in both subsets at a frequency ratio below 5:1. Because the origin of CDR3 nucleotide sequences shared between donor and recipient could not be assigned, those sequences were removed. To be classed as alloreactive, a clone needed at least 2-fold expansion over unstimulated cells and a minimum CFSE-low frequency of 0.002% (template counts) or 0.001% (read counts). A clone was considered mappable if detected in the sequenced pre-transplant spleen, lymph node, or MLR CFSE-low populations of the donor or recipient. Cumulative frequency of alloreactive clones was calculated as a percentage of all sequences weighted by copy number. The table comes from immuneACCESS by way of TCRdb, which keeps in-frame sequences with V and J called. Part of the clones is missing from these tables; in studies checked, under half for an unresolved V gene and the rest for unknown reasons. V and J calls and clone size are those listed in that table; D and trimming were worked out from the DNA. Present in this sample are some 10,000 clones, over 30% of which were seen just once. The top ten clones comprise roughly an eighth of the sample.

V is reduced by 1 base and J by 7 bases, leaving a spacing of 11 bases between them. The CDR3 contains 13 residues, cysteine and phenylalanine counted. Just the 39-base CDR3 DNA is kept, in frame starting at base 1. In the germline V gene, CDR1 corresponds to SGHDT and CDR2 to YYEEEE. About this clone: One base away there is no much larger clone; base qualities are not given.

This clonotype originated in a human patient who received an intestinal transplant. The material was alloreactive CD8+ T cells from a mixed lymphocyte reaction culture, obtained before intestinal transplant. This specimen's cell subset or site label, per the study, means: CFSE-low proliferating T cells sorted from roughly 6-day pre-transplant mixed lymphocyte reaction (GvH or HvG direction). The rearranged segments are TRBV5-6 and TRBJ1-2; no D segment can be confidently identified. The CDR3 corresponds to CASSLSYSRGYTF. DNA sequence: TGTGCCAGCAGCTTGTCCTATAGTCGTGGCTACACCTTC.